The 30 T cell receptor beta chains listed next were all sequenced from one sample in a study of blood T cell repertoires in COVID-19. Data came from immunoSEQ multiplex PCR; TCRdb stores just in-frame clones and leaves some out. Among over 250,000 clones listed, more than 90% were seen once. Sample: peripheral blood. These receptors were taken from a person aged 18 to 30 with COVID-19, enrolled during active disease.

The J gene is TRBJ1-4, the V gene TRBV5-6, with 9 bases aligning to TRBD1. CDR3 length: 14 residues. CDR1 is SGHDT, CDR2 YYEEEE, per germline. J gave up 10 bases and V 4 bases, and 8 bases lay outside the gene matches. The CDR3 nucleotides read TGTGCCAGCAGCCCTCCGGGACAGGGCAGAAAACTGTTTTTT. This gives the protein CASSPPGQGRKLFF.

V and J are TRBV19 and TRBJ1-2, with TRBD1 identical over 8 bases. Germline V CDR1 and CDR2: LNHDA, SQIVND (reference sequence). The CDR3 contains 14 residues. J gave up 4 bases and V 6 bases, and 7 bases lay outside the gene matches. The CDR3 region has the DNA TGTGCCAGTAGGTCAGGGACAGGACTCTATGGCTACACCTTC. This gives the protein CASRSGTGLYGYTF.

The sample holds one count of this clone. The chain couples TRBV5-1 to TRBJ2-3; unclear D gene. The V and J ends lost 0 bases and 3 bases respectively, with 17 bases between them. The germline V gene has CDR1 SGHRS and CDR2 YFSETQ. This CDR3 spans 17 amino acids. CDR3 sequence reads: CASSLELASSGTDTQYF. CDR3 in DNA: TGCGCCAGCAGCTTGGAGCTGGCGTCTAGTGGTACAGATACGCAGTATTTT.

V and J are TRBV2 and TRBJ2-7, with unresolved D. V gave up 4 bases and J gave up 1 base, with 11 bases separating them. Germline values: CDR1 SNHLY, CDR2 FYNNEI. The CDR3 spans 14 residues. For the CDR3, the DNA is TGTGCCAGCAGTGGGCTCCTCTTGTCCTACGAGCAGTACTTC. This encodes CASSGLLLSYEQYF. The variable domain in full, completed from reference TRBV2 and TRBJ2-7, reads EPEVTQTPSHQVTQMGQEVILRCVPISNHLYFYWYRQILGQKVEFLVSFYNNEISEKSEIFDDQFSVERPDGSNFTLKIRSTKLEDSAMYFCASSGLLLSYEQYFGPGTRLTVT.

The chain is built from TRBV3-1 (or the pseudogene TRBV3-2) and TRBJ2-1; TRBD2 is a possible D gene (6 bases). V lost 0 bases, J lost 3 bases, and 15 bases lay in between. The CDR3 spans 17 residues. Germline CDR1 LGHDT, CDR2 YNNKEL (reference sequence). CDR3 residues: CASSQDLGEDLYNEQFF. The DNA of the CDR3 is TGTGCCAGCAGCCAAGATTTGGGGGAGGACCTCTACAATGAGCAGTTCTTC.

CDR3 region: CASSLQAGVSEQFF. The CDR3 bases are TGTGCCAGCAGTTTACAAGCGGGAGTTTCTGAGCAGTTCTTC. The chain recombines TRBV27 with TRBJ2-1, with 8 positions matching TRBD2. The CDR3 contains 14 residues. J lost 9 bases, V lost 2 bases, and 6 bases had no gene match. The germline V gene encodes CDR1 MNHEY and CDR2 SMNVEV (reference sequence).

This sequence joins TRBV6-5 and TRBJ1-1, with 7 bases that match TRBD1. The CDR3 sequence is 15 residues long. V shed 0 bases and J 3 bases; nucleotides not matched to a gene: 4. The germline CDR1 and CDR2 sequences are MNHEY and SVGAGI. CDR3 coding DNA: TGTGCCAGCAGTTACTCAGGCAGGGGGTACACTGAAGCTTTCTTT. This sequence encodes CASSYSGRGYTEAFF.

The chain links TRBV24-1 to TRBJ2-1, with a tentative D call TRBD2 (5 bases). V was trimmed by 1 base and J by 4 bases, leaving 13 bases between them. The CDR3 spans 16 residues. In germline, CDR1 is KGHDR, CDR2 SFDVKD. This CDR3 reads CATSDFVGAPYNEQFF. In DNA form, the CDR3 reads TGTGCCACCAGTGATTTTGTGGGAGCCCCTTACAATGAGCAGTTCTTC.

V usage is TRBV13 and J usage is TRBJ1-1; TRBD1 matches at 11 bases. V trimming: 5 bases; J trimming: 3 bases; junction bases outside the gene matches: 8. CDR3 length: 16 amino acids. The germline V gene has CDR1 PRHDT and CDR2 FYEKMQ (reference sequence). The CDR3 loop is CASSAAGTGGYTEAFF. CDR3 nucleotides: TGTGCCAGCAGCGCCGCCGGGACAGGGGGATACACTGAAGCTTTCTTT.

This chain uses TRBV7-9 with TRBJ2-7; 9 bases are a match to TRBD1. Germline values: CDR1 SEHNR, CDR2 FQNEAQ (reference sequence). V lost 5 bases, J lost 3 bases, and 11 bases stayed unmatched. The CDR3 runs 16 residues. The DNA for the CDR3 is TGTGCCAGCAGCCGAGTGCCCGGGACAGGGTACTACGAGCAGTACTTC. Translated: CASSRVPGTGYYEQYF. Full variable domain (missing parts from reference TRBV7-9 and TRBJ2-7): DTGVSQNPRHKITKRGQNVTFRCDPISEHNRLYWYRQTLGQGPEFLTYFQNEAQLEKSRLLSDRFSAERPKGSFSTLEIQRTEQGDSAMYLCASSRVPGTGYYEQYFGPGTRLTVT.

The table lists this clone with a few counts. The chain employs TRBV12-3 or TRBV12-4 and TRBJ1-2; D is ambiguous. V was pared by 5 bases and J by 5 bases, with 9 bases between. This CDR3 is 12 amino acids long. CDR3 sequence reads: CASSDGSYGYTF. The CDR3 region has the DNA TGTGCCAGCAGTGACGGGTCGTATGGCTACACCTTC.

This chain links TRBV7-9 with TRBJ1-1; maybe TRBD1 (5 bases). The germline CDR1 and CDR2 sequences are SEHNR and FQNEAQ (reference sequence). With 5 bases removed from V and 2 bases from J, the gap between germline ends came to 12 bases. This CDR3 has 14 residues. CDR3 in amino acids: CASSPDSVNTEAFF. The CDR3 nucleotides are TGTGCCAGCAGCCCTGACAGCGTAAACACTGAAGCTTTCTTT.

This clone was counted a single time. This chain links TRBV10-3 with TRBJ2-3; the D gene is possibly TRBD2 (5 bases). CDR1 is ENHRY, CDR2 SYGVKD, per germline. Trimming left V 4 bases short and J 6 bases short, with 11 bases between. The CDR3 spans 13 residues. The DNA for the CDR3 is TGTGCCATCAGTGTAAGGGAGTCCGATACGCAGTATTTT. Translation gives CAISVRESDTQYF.

The gene calls are TRBV30 and TRBJ2-1, with 8 bases that match TRBD2. Losses at the gene ends were 5 bases for V and 6 bases for J; bases not matched to a gene: 9. There are 14 residues in the CDR3. The germline V gene has CDR1 GTSNPN and CDR2 SVGIG (reference sequence). CDR3 nucleotide sequence: TGTGCCTGGGAAACCGGGACTAGGGCCAATGAGCAGTTCTTC. As protein: CAWETGTRANEQFF.

The chain recombines TRBV5-1 with TRBJ2-1; 7 bases are a match to TRBD2. This CDR3 is 16 amino acids long. The germline gives CDR1 SGHRS, CDR2 YFSETQ. With V trimmed by 0 bases and J by 3 bases, 6 bases remained unmatched. CDR3 sequence (DNA): TGCGCCAGCAGCTTGGAGGGGAGCGGGATCTACAATGAGCAGTTCTTC. It translates to CASSLEGSGIYNEQFF.

The chain joins TRBV27 to TRBJ1-1; D is perhaps TRBD1 (5 bases). Trimming took 4 bases from V and 0 from J, leaving 9 bases between them. CDR3 length: 14 amino acids. In germline, CDR1 is MNHEY, CDR2 SMNVEV (reference sequence). The CDR3 loop is CASSYQGVNTEAFF. CDR3 DNA: TGTGCCAGCAGTTATCAGGGCGTGAACACTGAAGCTTTCTTT.

V gene TRBV4-2 combines with J gene TRBJ1-6, with 8 bases matching TRBD1. The J segment lost 9 bases and the V segment lost 1 base, leaving 14 bases of the junction unmatched. Germline V gene data show CDR1 as LGHNA and CDR2 as YNFKEQ. CDR3 length: 18 residues. This CDR3 reads CASSQVTGDRFLGSPLHF. For the CDR3, the DNA is TGTGCCAGCAGCCAAGTGACAGGGGATCGCTTTTTAGGTTCACCCCTCCACTTT.

The V gene is TRBV6-5, the J gene TRBJ2-2, with 9 bases that match TRBD2. CDR1 and CDR2 (germline): MNHEY, SVGAGI. The junction had 4 bases not matched to a gene; V was cut back by 4 bases and J by 4 bases. This CDR3 spans 15 amino acids. CDR3 sequence: CASSFSGRGTGELFF. In DNA, the CDR3 is TGTGCCAGCAGTTTTAGCGGGAGAGGCACCGGGGAGCTGTTTTTT.

This chain links TRBV11-2 with TRBJ2-7, with 11 positions matching TRBD2. CDR1 SGHAT and CDR2 FQNNGV come from the germline V gene. Losses at the gene ends were 3 bases for V and 3 bases for J; bases not matched to a gene: 7. The CDR3 totals 16 residues. The DNA for the CDR3 is TGTGCCAGCAGCTTTTCCCAACTAGCGGGAGTCTACGAGCAGTACTTC. Translated: CASSFSQLAGVYEQYF.

The chain recombines TRBV5-6 with TRBJ2-7, with 7 bases fitting TRBD1. The CDR3 loop spans 11 amino acids. Germline V gene sequence: CDR1 SGHDT, CDR2 YYEEEE. V trimming: 4 bases; J trimming: 6 bases; junction bases outside the gene matches: 1. Written as DNA, the CDR3 is TGTGCCAGCAGCAGGGGGCCCGAGCAGTACTTC. Translated, it gives CASSRGPEQYF.

V gene TRBV5-4 combines with J gene TRBJ2-7, with 11 bases aligning to TRBD2. The V gene end was trimmed by 4 bases and the J gene end by 4 bases; junction bases not matched to a gene: 7. The CDR3 length is 15 residues. Looked up from germline, CDR1 is SGHNT and CDR2 is YYREEE (reference sequence). The CDR3 DNA reads TGTGCCAGCAGCGAGCGGACTAGCGGGTCGTACGAGCAGTACTTC. This gives the protein CASSERTSGSYEQYF.

The chain combines TRBV4-2 with TRBJ2-3; D unresolved. Per germline, CDR1 LGHNA and CDR2 YNFKEQ. The CDR3 is 14 residues long. Trimming took off 1 base at V and 4 bases at J, with 9 bases between the two ends. The CDR3 DNA sequence: TGTGCCAGCAGCCAAGCTCGAGGATCAGATACGCAGTATTTT. It yields the protein CASSQARGSDTQYF.

The chain employs TRBV27 and TRBJ1-1, with 10 positions matching TRBD1. Losses at the gene ends were 7 bases for V and 6 bases for J; bases not matched to a gene: 14. The CDR3 consists of 16 residues. Germline CDR1 and CDR2: MNHEY and SMNVEV (reference sequence). CDR3 coding DNA: TGTGCCAGCACAAGACAGGGGGCCCTACTACGCCCTGAAGCTTTCTTT. Its protein product is CASTRQGALLRPEAFF.

The rearrangement joins TRBV5-6 to TRBJ1-2; 8 nucleotides line up with TRBD1. The CDR3 is made up of 14 amino acids. Trimming removed 4 bases from V and 3 bases from J; junction bases left unmatched: 5. The germline CDR1 and CDR2 sequences are SGHDT and YYEEEE. CDR3 region: CASSRGTGDYGYTF. The CDR3 DNA sequence: TGTGCCAGCAGCCGGGGGACAGGTGACTATGGCTACACCTTC.

This clone was observed once. This chain connects TRBV24-1 to TRBJ2-3, with 7 positions matching TRBD1. Germline V gene lookup returns CDR1 KGHDR and CDR2 SFDVKD. The CDR3 spans 15 residues. Germline trimming cut 3 bases from V and 4 bases from J; bases unmatched to any gene: 6. The chain's CDR3 is CATSDPGTAPDTQYF. CDR3 DNA sequence: TGTGCCACCAGTGATCCCGGGACAGCGCCAGATACGCAGTATTTT.

This sequence joins TRBV6-5 and TRBJ1-2; unclear D gene. CDR1 MNHEY and CDR2 SVGAGI come from the germline V gene. The CDR3 is made up of 15 amino acids. V was cut by 2 bases and J by 7 bases, with 17 bases left in between. The CDR3 nucleotides read TGTGCCAGCAGTTACCACCTGCAAGGCGGGTCTGGCTACACCTTC. This translates into CASSYHLQGGSGYTF.

This clone showed up just once. For the CDR3, the DNA is TGTGCCAGCAGCCAGAATCCGTCGACTAGCGCCTACGAGCAGTACTTC. Its protein product is CASSQNPSTSAYEQYF. The rearrangement joins TRBV3-1 (or the pseudogene TRBV3-2) to TRBJ2-7; 8 nucleotides agree with TRBD2. The CDR3 is 16 amino acids. CDR1 is LGHDT and CDR2 is YNNKEL in the germline V gene (reference sequence). The junction had 9 bases not matched to a gene; V was cut back by 3 bases and J by 2 bases.

The chain combines TRBV6-5 with TRBJ2-5; 7 bases are shared with TRBD2. Germline lookup yields CDR1 MNHEY and CDR2 SVGAGI. The ends lost 9 bases at V and 0 bases at J; junction bases unmatched: 10. The CDR3 runs to 15 residues. CDR3 sequence: CASDVEGGNQETQYF. CDR3 nucleotide sequence: TGTGCCAGTGACGTTGAGGGAGGGAACCAAGAGACCCAGTACTTC.

The chain uses TRBV19 and TRBJ2-1; 9 bases match TRBD2. Germline values: CDR1 LNHDA, CDR2 SQIVND (reference sequence). CDR3 size: 15 residues. J gave up 5 bases and V 3 bases, and 5 bases lay outside the gene matches. CDR3 bases: TGTGCCAGTAGTATCTGGGCTAGCGGGGACAATGAGCAGTTCTTC. As protein: CASSIWASGDNEQFF.

This clone was observed once. The chain is built from TRBV25-1 and TRBJ1-5, with D perhaps TRBD1 (5 bases). Between the trimmed V and J ends, which lost 11 bases and 7 bases, there was a span of 18 bases. CDR1 is MGHDK, CDR2 SYGVNS, per germline. The CDR3 is made up of 13 amino acids. DNA of the CDR3: TGTGCCTGCGGGGGAGGGCCCACGCAGCCCCAGCATTTT. This encodes CACGGGPTQPQHF.